These 27 T cell receptor beta chains came from one sample sequenced in a study of cytomegalovirus exposure and HLA in healthy donors. Amplification used 60 Vbeta primers and 13 Jbeta primers. Produced via immunoSEQ multiplex PCR; TCRdb's table is partial and in-frame only. The data show about 100,000 clones, 81% seen once. Input material: PBMCs. These TCRs come from a woman in her 70s in good health and CMV-seropositive.

This chain links TRBV13 with TRBJ1-1; the D is unclear. This CDR3 is built from 13 residues. The germline CDR1 and CDR2 sequences are PRHDT and FYEKMQ (reference sequence). The V and J ends lost 7 bases and 4 bases respectively, with 13 bases between them. This CDR3 is CASTLMRSTEAFF. The DNA for the CDR3 is TGTGCCAGCACCCTTATGAGGAGCACTGAAGCTTTCTTT.

V gene TRBV7-6 combines with J gene TRBJ2-1; 12 nucleotides agree with TRBD2. CDR3 length equals 17 residues. The germline gives CDR1 SGHVS, CDR2 FNYEAQ. Germline trimming cut 5 bases from V and 2 bases from J; bases unmatched to any gene: 7. The CDR3 loop is CASSLKTSGSAYNEQFF. The CDR3 DNA reads as TGTGCCAGCAGCCTAAAGACTAGCGGGAGTGCCTACAATGAGCAGTTCTTC.

The chain has TRBV30 and TRBJ2-5, with 7 bases that match TRBD2. The DNA end lines up better with TRBJ2-7; the J call may be wrong. This CDR3 is built from 14 residues. Germline CDR1 is GTSNPN and CDR2 is SVGIG (reference sequence). The CDR3 DNA reads as TGTGCCTGGAGTGCCTGGGGAGGGTATAACGAGCAGTACTTC. Amino acid sequence: CAWSAWGGYNEQYF.

The chain carries TRBV4-2 and TRBJ2-3; TRBD2 matches 8 bases. From germline, CDR1 is LGHNA and CDR2 YNFKEQ. The CDR3 has 13 amino acids. After removal of 3 bases from V and 13 bases from J, the junction contained 9 bases not matched to a gene. The CDR3 loop is CASSQATGTRKYF. CDR3 in DNA: TGTGCCAGCAGCCAGGCCACCGGGACTAGAAAGTATTTT.

The chain couples TRBV11-3 to TRBJ2-4; D might be TRBD1 (6 bases). Germline V gene data show CDR1 as SGHNT and CDR2 as YENEEA. V was shortened by 5 bases and J by 4 bases, with 12 bases between the two germline ends. This CDR3 region has 14 residues. The CDR3: CASSHKDSKNIQYF. Here the CDR3 DNA reads TGTGCCAGCAGCCATAAGGACAGTAAAAACATTCAGTACTTC.

The chain links TRBV9 to TRBJ2-5; D is unclear. The CDR3 has 14 residues. Germline lookup yields CDR1 SGDLS and CDR2 YYNGEE. The V and J ends lost 4 bases and 5 bases respectively, with 15 bases between them. This chain's CDR3 is CASSPEVAQETQYF. The CDR3 DNA reads as TGTGCCAGCAGCCCAGAGGTAGCTCAGGAGACCCAGTACTTC.

The rearrangement uses TRBV7-2 and TRBJ1-5; possibly TRBD1 for D (5 bases). V was pared by 3 bases and J by 3 bases, with 9 bases between. The CDR3 has 14 residues. Germline assignment: CDR1 SGHTA and CDR2 FQGNSA. The CDR3 loop is CASSFDSSNQPQHF. The CDR3 nucleotides read TGTGCCAGCAGCTTTGACAGCTCCAATCAGCCCCAGCATTTT.

J is TRBJ2-3 and V is TRBV28; weak D call: TRBD2 (6 bases). In germline, CDR1 is MDHEN, CDR2 SYDVKM. The V gene lost 3 bases and the J gene lost 3 bases, with 16 bases spanning the gap. This CDR3 is built from 16 residues. CDR3 amino acids: CASSFGGRALTDTQYF. DNA of the CDR3: TGTGCCAGCAGTTTTGGGGGGAGAGCGCTAACAGATACGCAGTATTTT. Drawing the rest from reference TRBV28 and TRBJ2-3, the complete variable domain is DVKVTQSSRYLVKRTGEKVFLECVQDMDHENMFWYRQDPGLGLRLIYFSYDVKMKEKGDIPEGYSVSREKKERFSLILESASTNQTSMYLCASSFGGRALTDTQYFGPGTRLTVL.

The chain has TRBV30 and TRBJ2-3; 14 bases are a match to TRBD2. V trimming: 2 bases; J trimming: 2 bases; junction bases outside the gene matches: 18. The CDR3 is 21 residues long. Germline V lookup: CDR1 GTSNPN, CDR2 SVGIG (reference sequence). The CDR3 sequence: CAWSRNAIWTSGRPTTDTQYF. CDR3 DNA: TGTGCCTGGAGTAGGAACGCGATTTGGACTAGCGGGAGGCCGACCACAGATACGCAGTATTTT. Complete variable domain (other parts from reference TRBV30 and TRBJ2-3): SQTIHQWPATLVQPVGSPLSLECTVEGTSNPNLYWYRQAAGRGLQLLFYSVGIGQISSEVPQNLSASRPQDRQFILSSKKLLLSDSGFYLCAWSRNAIWTSGRPTTDTQYFGPGTRLTVL.

The chain recombines TRBV6-6 with TRBJ1-6; D possibly corresponds to TRBD1 (5 bases). Trimming stripped 6 bases from V and 16 bases from J, with 22 bases between. Germline values: CDR1 MNHNY, CDR2 SVGAGI (reference sequence). The CDR3 extends over 14 amino acids. CDR3 DNA: TGTGCCAGCAGCCCACCCCAGGATGAACAGGCACTCCACTTT. It encodes CASSPPQDEQALHF.

This clone has only a few counts. The chain combines TRBV30 with TRBJ2-7; tentative D call: TRBD2 (5 bases). The CDR3 length is 14 residues. In germline, CDR1 is GTSNPN, CDR2 SVGIG (reference sequence). V shed 2 bases and J shed 2 bases, with 13 bases lying between them. This CDR3 reads CAWSQVEVTYEQYF. The DNA of the CDR3 is TGTGCCTGGAGTCAGGTGGAGGTGACCTACGAGCAGTACTTC.

Here the CDR3 reads CASSPRQGLNTEAFF. The CDR3 nucleotides are TGTGCCAGCAGTCCGCGACAGGGGCTGAACACTGAAGCTTTCTTT. The J gene is TRBJ1-1, the V gene TRBV6-1; 8 bases agree with TRBD1. The CDR3 runs to 15 residues. Germline assignment: CDR1 MNHNS and CDR2 SASEGT. Trimming cost V 5 bases and J 0 bases; bases outside gene matches: 5.

This clone was found once. The rearrangement uses TRBV19 and TRBJ1-5; D remains unclear. This CDR3 region has 13 residues. CDR1 is LNHDA and CDR2 is SQIVND in the germline V gene (reference sequence). Trimming cost V 3 bases and J 6 bases, with 9 bases left between them. The CDR3 DNA sequence: TGTGCCAGTAGTATGGCAACGATTCAGCCCCAGCATTTT. It specifies CASSMATIQPQHF.

Note on this clone: Distinct nucleotide sequences in the sample also encode this CDR3. The chain joins TRBV18 to TRBJ1-1; D gene ambiguous. The germline gives CDR1 KGHSH, CDR2 LQKENI. Trimming stripped 6 bases from V and 1 base from J, with 9 bases between. There are 13 residues in the CDR3. The CDR3 DNA is TGTGCCAGCTCCCGAGGAGGGAACACTGAAGCTTTCTTT. Its translation is CASSRGGNTEAFF.

The chain joins TRBV5-4 to TRBJ1-5, with D tentatively TRBD1 (5 bases). The CDR3 totals 14 residues. Between the trimmed V and J ends, which lost 2 bases and 3 bases, there was a span of 9 bases. The germline CDR1 and CDR2 sequences are SGHNT and YYREEE (reference sequence). CDR3 bases: TGTGCCAGCAGCTTCGGCGGACACAATCAGCCCCAGCATTTT. Translated: CASSFGGHNQPQHF.

V and J are TRBV7-6 and TRBJ1-6, with 7 nucleotides matching TRBD1. V dropped 0 bases and J dropped 9; count of bases not matched to a gene: 11. Germline V gene data show CDR1 as SGHVS and CDR2 as FNYEAQ. The CDR3 is 17 residues long. CDR3 coding DNA: TGTGCCAGCAGCTTAGCGGGCAAGACAGGGAAAACTTCACCCCTCCACTTT. Translating it yields CASSLAGKTGKTSPLHF.

This clone has a handful of counts. J is TRBJ2-7 and V is TRBV29-1, with 10 bases aligning to TRBD1. Germline V gene lookup returns CDR1 SQVTM and CDR2 ANQGSEA. The CDR3 loop spans 14 amino acids. V gave up 5 bases and J gave up 2 bases; unmatched junction bases: 6. The CDR3 nucleotides are TGCAGCGTTAATGACAGGGGGCCTACCTACGAGCAGTACTTC. Amino acids: CSVNDRGPTYEQYF.

The gene calls are TRBV19 and TRBJ2-7; 10 nucleotides align to TRBD1. CDR1 and CDR2 (germline): LNHDA, SQIVND (reference sequence). Trimming at V came to 5 bases and at J to 3 bases, leaving 4 bases not matched to a gene. The CDR3 contains 14 residues. CDR3 residues: CASSPGQGIYEQYF. DNA for the CDR3: TGTGCCAGTAGTCCGGGACAGGGGATCTACGAGCAGTACTTC.

This clone was counted a few times. The chain joins TRBV5-3 to TRBJ2-2; D perhaps matches TRBD1 (6 bases). TRBV5-3 is assigned to the ORF class and has an uncertain function. This CDR3 has 13 residues. V dropped 4 bases and J dropped 10 bases, with 14 bases sitting between them. The CDR3 DNA sequence: TGTGCCAGAAGCCCCCGACAGGTAGAGGAGCTGTTTTTT. Amino acids: CARSPRQVEELFF.

V gene TRBV9 combines with J gene TRBJ2-3, with TRBD2 as a possible D gene (6 bases). V lost 0 bases and J lost 2, with 13 bases in between. CDR1 and CDR2 from the germline V gene are SGDLS and YYNGEE. CDR3 length: 16 amino acids. For the CDR3, the DNA is TGTGCCAGCAGCGTAGTCGGGGGAGAGACCACAGATACGCAGTATTTT. This translates into CASSVVGGETTDTQYF.

This chain uses TRBV7-9 with TRBJ1-2, with a tentative D call TRBD1 (6 bases). V shed 5 bases and J shed 0 bases, with 19 bases lying between them. CDR3 length: 17 residues. Germline V gene data show CDR1 as SEHNR and CDR2 as FQNEAQ (reference sequence). CDR3 nucleotides: TGTGCCAGCAGCCGCGTTCAGGGGCCTCTTGCTAACTATGGCTACACCTTC. Translating it yields CASSRVQGPLANYGYTF.

The chain joins TRBV6-5 to TRBJ1-4, with a weak D call TRBD1 (6 bases). Germline V lookup: CDR1 MNHEY, CDR2 SVGAGI. Deletions cut 2 bases from V and 5 bases from J, with 12 bases between. The CDR3 has 15 amino acids. Here the CDR3 reads CASSYVPGENEKLFF. As DNA, the CDR3 is TGTGCCAGCAGTTACGTTCCAGGGGAGAATGAAAAACTGTTTTTT.

This clone was detected only a few times. The chain recombines TRBV7-9 with TRBJ2-1; D perhaps matches TRBD2 (5 bases). The CDR3 is 11 amino acids. Looked up from germline, CDR1 is SEHNR and CDR2 is FQNEAQ (reference sequence). The germline V and J ends were trimmed by 3 bases and 8 bases, with 5 bases remaining between them. The CDR3 DNA follows: TGTGCCAGCAGCTTCGGGGATGAGCAGTTCTTC. Its translation: CASSFGDEQFF.

V is TRBV18 and J is TRBJ2-7, with 9 bases identical to TRBD1. Per the germline V gene, CDR1 is KGHSH and CDR2 is LQKENI. This CDR3 has 15 amino acids. Trimming removed 2 bases from V and 4 bases from J; junction bases left unmatched: 6. The CDR3 loop reads CASSPGGQGKYEQYF. The CDR3 DNA reads TGTGCCAGCTCACCAGGGGGACAGGGTAAATACGAGCAGTACTTC.

The J gene is TRBJ1-1, the V gene TRBV28; D perhaps matches TRBD1 (6 bases). This CDR3 spans 14 amino acids. Germline CDR1 is MDHEN and CDR2 is SYDVKM. The V end lost 1 base, the J end lost 7 bases, and 13 bases lay between the germline ends. CDR3 coding DNA: TGTGCCAGCAGTTTATCGGGGGGGACAATTGAAGCTTTCTTT. It translates to CASSLSGGTIEAFF.

The rearrangement uses TRBV28 and TRBJ2-1; D perhaps matches TRBD2 (6 bases). This CDR3 region has 16 residues. V was trimmed by 8 bases and J by 2 bases, leaving 19 bases between them. Germline V gene lookup returns CDR1 MDHEN and CDR2 SYDVKM. DNA for the CDR3: TGTGCCAGCTTTCGCGGCGGGGACGGTGCCTACAATGAGCAGTTCTTC. Translated: CASFRGGDGAYNEQFF.

This clone was picked up one time. The chain combines TRBV9 with TRBJ2-3; 10 bases agree with TRBD2. V shed 0 bases, J shed 3 bases, and the junction held 4 bases outside the gene matches. Germline assignment: CDR1 SGDLS and CDR2 YYNGEE. The CDR3 has 16 amino acids. Here the CDR3 DNA reads TGTGCCAGCAGCGTAGGAAGCGGGAGGGGAACAGATACGCAGTATTTT. Translating it yields CASSVGSGRGTDTQYF. Based on the CDR3 plus reference TRBV9 and TRBJ2-3, the full variable domain is DSGVTQTPKHLITATGQRVTLRCSPRSGDLSVYWYQQSLDQGLQFLIQYYNGEERAKGNILERFSAQQFPDLHSELNLSSLELGDSALYFCASSVGSGRGTDTQYFGPGTRLTVL.